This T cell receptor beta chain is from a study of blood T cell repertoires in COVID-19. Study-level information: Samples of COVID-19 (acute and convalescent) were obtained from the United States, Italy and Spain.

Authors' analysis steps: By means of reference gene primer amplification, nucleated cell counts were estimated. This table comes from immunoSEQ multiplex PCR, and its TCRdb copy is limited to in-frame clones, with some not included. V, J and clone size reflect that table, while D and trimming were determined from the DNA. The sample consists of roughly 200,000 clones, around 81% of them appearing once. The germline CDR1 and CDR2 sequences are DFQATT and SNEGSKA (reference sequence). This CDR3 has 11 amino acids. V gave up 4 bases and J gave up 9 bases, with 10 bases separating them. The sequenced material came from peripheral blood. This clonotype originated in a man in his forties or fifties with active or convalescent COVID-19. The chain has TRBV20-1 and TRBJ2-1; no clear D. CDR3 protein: CSATNSGEQFF. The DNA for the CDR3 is TGCAGTGCTACCAATTCGGGTGAGCAGTTCTTC.